The TCR beta chain under discussion was sequenced for a study of blood T cell repertoires in COVID-19. Looking at the study overall: Researchers got acute and convalescent COVID-19 samples from the United States, Italy and Spain.

This clone was observed once. Clinical histories supplied by participants themselves formed the basis of cohort assignment. The junction had 10 bases not matched to a gene; V was cut back by 4 bases and J by 5 bases. CDR3 size: 15 residues. Per germline, CDR1 LGHNA and CDR2 YNFKEQ. Assay: immunoSEQ multiplex PCR; the TCRdb copy retains only in-frame clones and omits some. In the table there are a few hundred thousand clones, around nine tenths of which are singletons. The TCR originated in a woman aged 30 to 39 who had recovered from COVID-19. Sequenced sample: PBMCs or T cells enriched from blood (not recorded which). This chain links TRBV4-2 with TRBJ1-2, with 7 bases that match TRBD1. The CDR3 sequence is CASSPGQDDEYGYTF. The CDR3 coding sequence is TGTGCCAGCAGCCCCGGACAGGATGATGAGTATGGCTACACCTTC.